Shown below are 10 T cell receptor beta chains from a single sample sequenced in a study of shared clonotypes between healthy human individuals. Sequencing was performed with immunoSEQ multiplex PCR; in TCRdb, only in-frame clones are kept and a portion is missing. The data hold roughly 1,600,000 clones, with approximately 98.5% observed a single time. The sequenced sample consisted of naive CD4+ T cells sorted from blood. Subset: CD45RA+ positively selected. These receptors were taken from a man younger than 45 in good health.

The genes are TRBV27 and TRBJ2-7; the D gene is possibly TRBD2 (7 bases). Germline V lookup: CDR1 MNHEY, CDR2 SMNVEV (reference sequence). V lost 2 bases and J lost 2, with 10 bases in between. There are 14 residues in the CDR3. CDR3 protein: CASSLRRGPYEQYF. The CDR3, as DNA: TGTGCCAGCAGTTTAAGGCGGGGGCCCTACGAGCAGTACTTC.

The J gene is TRBJ2-5, the V gene TRBV14, with 14 bases identical to TRBD2. The trim removed 1 base at V and 2 bases at J, leaving 0 bases unmatched. The CDR3 consists of 16 residues. The germline gives CDR1 SGHDN, CDR2 FVKESK. CDR3 residues: CASSQGTSGRQETQYF. In DNA form, the CDR3 reads TGTGCCAGCAGCCAAGGGACTAGCGGGAGGCAAGAGACCCAGTACTTC. The entire variable domain, with the rest obtained from reference TRBV14 and TRBJ2-5, is as follows: EAGVTQFPSHSVIEKGQTVTLRCDPISGHDNLYWYRRVMGKEIKFLLHFVKESKQDESGMPNNRFLAERTGGTYSTLKVQPAELEDSGVYFCASSQGTSGRQETQYFGPGTRLLVL.

V and J are TRBV5-1 and TRBJ2-1, with 7 bases aligning to TRBD1. This CDR3 spans 18 amino acids. The germline CDR1 and CDR2 sequences are SGHRS and YFSETQ. J lost 1 base, V lost 3 bases, and 13 bases had no gene match. Here the CDR3 DNA reads TGCGCCAGCAGCTCCCCCGCGCGCCGGGACAGTTCCTACAATGAGCAGTTCTTC. It is translated as CASSSPARRDSSYNEQFF.

CDR3 sequence reads: CASSNTGTYSNQPQHF. The CDR3 nucleotides read TGTGCCAGTAGTAATACAGGGACCTATAGCAATCAGCCCCAGCATTTT. The genes are TRBV19 and TRBJ1-5, with a tentative D call TRBD1 (6 bases). Germline CDR1 is LNHDA and CDR2 is SQIVND (reference sequence). Deletions cut 4 bases from V and 0 bases from J, with 13 bases between. This CDR3 region has 16 residues.

This chain uses TRBV5-1 with TRBJ2-7, with TRBD2 matching over 10 bases. V gave up 4 bases and J gave up 0 bases; unmatched junction bases: 16. CDR1 and CDR2 from the germline V gene are SGHRS and YFSETQ. CDR3 size: 19 residues. The CDR3 spells CASSRSGGLALKNSYEQYF. CDR3 in DNA: TGCGCCAGCAGCCGATCCGGGGGACTAGCGCTGAAGAACTCCTACGAGCAGTACTTC.

A note on this clone: Other DNA sequences from this sample encode an identical CDR3 as well. The genes are TRBV9 and TRBJ2-7; 8 bases agree with TRBD2. The germline V gene encodes CDR1 SGDLS and CDR2 YYNGEE. Trimming removed 0 bases from V and 4 bases from J; junction bases left unmatched: 6. The CDR3 consists of 15 residues. The CDR3 region is CASSVEGREGYEQYF. In DNA form, the CDR3 reads TGTGCCAGCAGCGTAGAAGGCCGGGAGGGGTACGAGCAGTACTTC.

The V and J genes are TRBV5-1 and TRBJ1-2, with TRBD1 as a possible D gene (5 bases). From germline, CDR1 is SGHRS and CDR2 YFSETQ. The CDR3 has 15 amino acids. The V and J ends lost 4 bases and 3 bases respectively, with 16 bases between them. CDR3 amino acids: CASSPLSGRDYGYTF. In DNA, the CDR3 is TGCGCCAGCAGCCCACTATCGGGGCGGGACTATGGCTACACCTTC.

This clone has just one count. The chain uses TRBV18 and TRBJ1-1; possible D gene TRBD1, 5 bases. Trimming took 2 bases from V and 6 from J, leaving 10 bases between them. The CDR3 runs to 13 residues. Looked up from germline, CDR1 is KGHSH and CDR2 is LQKENI. The CDR3 sequence is CASSPEGQAEAFF. CDR3 nucleotides: TGTGCCAGCTCACCAGAGGGGCAGGCTGAAGCTTTCTTT.

This clone has only one observation. The sample has other DNA sequences that encode this CDR3 too. The rearrangement uses TRBV29-1 and TRBJ1-2, with no clear D. There are 9 residues in the CDR3. Germline assignment: CDR1 SQVTM and CDR2 ANQGSEA. V lost 4 bases, J lost 7 bases, and 4 bases lay in between. CDR3 nucleotide sequence: TGCAGCGTTGCGCCTGGCTACACCTTC. Amino acid sequence: CSVAPGYTF.

This CDR3 reads CASSATGGRRDQPQHF. DNA of the CDR3: TGTGCCAGCAGTGCCACAGGGGGTAGAAGGGATCAGCCCCAGCATTTT. The chain recombines TRBV6-1 with TRBJ1-5; 8 bases are a match to TRBD1. CDR3 length equals 16 residues. After removal of 4 bases from V and 5 bases from J, the junction contained 10 bases not matched to a gene. CDR1 and CDR2 from the germline V gene are MNHNS and SASEGT.